Listed below are T cell receptor beta chains from one sample, sequenced in a study of cytomegalovirus exposure and HLA in healthy donors. Generated by immunoSEQ multiplex PCR, the TCRdb table keeps only in-frame clones and is missing some. This sample has a few hundred thousand clones, with about four fifths found just once. Sequenced sample: PBMCs. Receptors were obtained from a man between 25 and 39 years old in good health and CMV-seronegative. Both conserved end residues are part of each CDR3. D genes are given only for firm matches. The size entry is marked missing in some rows and otherwise reads once, few, many or a size class.

CDR3: CSVRPGTNTGELFF
DNA: TGCAGCGTTCGCCCAGGGACAAACACCGGGGAGCTGTTTTTT
length: 14
J: TRBJ2-2
D: -
size: -
V: TRBV29-1

CDR3: CASSNSGAGGLQTQYF
DNA: TGTGCCAGCAGCAACTCTGGGGCGGGGGGGCTGCAGACCCAGTACTTC
length: 16
J: TRBJ2-5
D: TRBD2
size: few
V: TRBV28

CDR3: CASSLVVAGNSNTGELFF
DNA: TGCGCCAGCAGCTTGGTTGTAGCGGGGAATTCGAACACCGGGGAGCTGTTTTTT
length: 18
J: TRBJ2-2
D: TRBD2
size: -
V: TRBV5-1

CDR3: CASSEAPTVTEAFF
DNA: TGTGCCAGCAGTGAAGCGCCGACAGTCACTGAAGCTTTCTTT
length: 14
J: TRBJ1-1
D: -
size: -
V: TRBV6-1

CDR3: CASLRQGAPYEQYF
DNA: TGTGCCAGCTTGCGACAGGGGGCCCCCTACGAGCAGTACTTC
length: 14
J: TRBJ2-7
D: TRBD1
size: -
V: TRBV6-1

CDR3: CASSPSTTYGYTF
DNA: TGTGCCAGCTCACCCAGTACCACCTATGGCTACACCTTC
length: 13
J: TRBJ1-2
D: -
size: -
V: TRBV18

CDR3: CASNFLGTAKETQYF
DNA: TGTGCCAGTAATTTCCTCGGGACAGCTAAAGAGACCCAGTACTTC
length: 15
J: TRBJ2-5
D: TRBD1
size: once
V: TRBV28

CDR3: CASGGLNTEAFF
DNA: TGTGCCAGCGGCGGGTTGAACACTGAAGCTTTCTTT
length: 12
J: TRBJ1-1
D: -
size: few
V: TRBV27

CDR3: CASRPGTGPYEQYF
DNA: TGTGCCAGCAGACCCGGGACAGGGCCCTACGAGCAGTACTTC
length: 14
J: TRBJ2-7
D: TRBD1
size: few
V: TRBV28

CDR3: CASSPQGTEAFF
DNA: TGTGCCAGCAGTCCACAGGGTACTGAAGCTTTCTTT
length: 12
J: TRBJ1-1
D: -
size: -
V: TRBV6-5

CDR3: CASSFGPGGNEQFF
DNA: TGTGCCAGCAGCTTCGGTCCGGGGGGGAATGAGCAGTTCTTC
length: 14
J: TRBJ2-1
D: TRBD2
size: once
V: TRBV7-3

CDR3: CASSHLGGAYEQYF
DNA: TGTGCCAGCAGCCACTTAGGGGGGGCCTACGAGCAGTACTTC
length: 14
J: TRBJ2-7
D: -
size: -
V: TRBV6-1

CDR3: CASSPLEHPSYGYTF
DNA: TGTGCCAGCTCACCACTGGAGCACCCGAGCTATGGCTACACCTTC
length: 15
J: TRBJ1-2
D: -
size: -
V: TRBV18

CDR3: CASTRQAAFF
DNA: TGTGCCAGCACCCGGCAGGCAGCTTTCTTT
length: 10
J: TRBJ1-1
D: -
size: -
V: TRBV27

CDR3: CASSGSGGGDTQYF
DNA: TGTGCCAGCAGTGGGAGCGGGGGGGGAGATACGCAGTATTTT
length: 14
J: TRBJ2-3
D: TRBD2
size: -
V: TRBV25-1

CDR3: CASSLGRGTEAFF
DNA: TGCGCCAGCAGCTTGGGCAGGGGAACTGAAGCTTTCTTT
length: 13
J: TRBJ1-1
D: -
size: -
V: TRBV5-1

CDR3: CASSNERTGGFQPQHF
DNA: TGTGCCAGTAGTAATGAAAGGACAGGGGGCTTTCAGCCCCAGCATTTT
length: 16
J: TRBJ1-5
D: TRBD1
size: -
V: TRBV19

CDR3: CASSLGTAASEQFF
DNA: TGTGCCAGCAGCCTCGGGACAGCCGCGAGTGAGCAGTTCTTC
length: 14
J: TRBJ2-1
D: TRBD1
size: -
V: TRBV4-2

CDR3: CASSLTPSTGGTEAFF
DNA: TGCGCCAGCAGCTTGACCCCATCTACAGGGGGGACTGAAGCTTTCTTT
length: 16
J: TRBJ1-1
D: TRBD1
size: -
V: TRBV5-1

CDR3: CASSPSGVEQFF
DNA: TGCGCCAGCAGCCCCTCGGGGGTGGAGCAGTTCTTC
length: 12
J: TRBJ2-1
D: -
size: -
V: TRBV5-1

CDR3: CASSSSRGAYEQFF
DNA: TGCGCCAGCAGCTCTAGCAGGGGGGCCTATGAGCAGTTCTTC
length: 14
J: TRBJ2-1
D: -
size: -
V: TRBV5-1

CDR3: CASSLGTGQGKSPLHF
DNA: TGTGCCAGCAGCTTAGGGACAGGACAGGGGAAATCACCCCTCCACTTT
length: 16
J: TRBJ1-6
D: TRBD1
size: -
V: TRBV7-2

CDR3: CASSAPTGNTEAFF
DNA: TGTGCCAGCAGCGCACCGACAGGGAACACTGAAGCTTTCTTT
length: 14
J: TRBJ1-1
D: -
size: -
V: TRBV5-5

CDR3: CASSPDSTYGYTF
DNA: TGTGCCAGCTCACCAGACAGCACCTATGGCTACACCTTC
length: 13
J: TRBJ1-2
D: -
size: -
V: TRBV18

CDR3: CASTLDRFSNEQFF
DNA: TGTGCCAGTACCTTGGACAGGTTCTCCAATGAGCAGTTCTTC
length: 14
J: TRBJ2-1
D: TRBD1
size: -
V: TRBV19

CDR3: CASSSRVTYEQYF
DNA: TGCGCCAGCAGCTCGAGGGTTACCTACGAGCAGTACTTC
length: 13
J: TRBJ2-7
D: -
size: once
V: TRBV5-1

CDR3: CASSGRGGGGGYTF
DNA: TGTGCCAGCAGTGGTCGGGGAGGGGGTGGTGGCTACACCTTC
length: 14
J: TRBJ1-2
D: -
size: -
V: TRBV6-6

CDR3: CASSLTEGPYEQYF
DNA: TGTGCCAGCAGTCTGACAGAAGGACCCTACGAGCAGTACTTC
length: 14
J: TRBJ2-7
D: -
size: -
V: TRBV27

CDR3: CASSTTETQYF
DNA: TGCGCCAGCAGCACAACAGAGACCCAGTACTTC
length: 11
J: TRBJ2-5
D: -
size: once
V: TRBV5-1

CDR3: CASSVGQPSNQPQHF
DNA: TGTGCCAGCAGTGTTGGACAACCAAGCAATCAGCCCCAGCATTTT
length: 15
J: TRBJ1-5
D: -
size: -
V: TRBV2

CDR3: CASSESRLNNEQFF
DNA: TGCGCCAGCAGTGAGTCCCGACTGAACAATGAGCAGTTCTTC
length: 14
J: TRBJ2-1
D: -
size: -
V: TRBV10-2

CDR3: CASSLARGALDEKLFF
DNA: TGTGCCAGCAGTCTCGCTCGGGGGGCGCTAGATGAAAAACTGTTTTTT
length: 16
J: TRBJ1-4
D: -
size: few
V: TRBV28

CDR3: CASSLTEGAAEAFF
DNA: TGTGCCAGCAGCTTAACGGAGGGGGCTGCTGAAGCTTTCTTT
length: 14
J: TRBJ1-1
D: TRBD1
size: -
V: TRBV7-3

CDR3: CASSLLPGQFSGNTIYF
DNA: TGTGCCAGTAGTCTCCTCCCGGGACAGTTCTCTGGAAACACCATATATTTT
length: 17
J: TRBJ1-3
D: TRBD1
size: -
V: TRBV19

CDR3: CASSPTSGGVYHGTQYF
DNA: TGTGCCAGCAGTCCGACTAGCGGGGGGGTATACCACGGGACCCAGTACTTC
length: 17
J: TRBJ2-5
D: TRBD2
size: few
V: TRBV28

CDR3: CASSLGGTTDTQYF
DNA: TGTGCCAGCAGCTTAGGGGGGACGACAGATACGCAGTATTTT
length: 14
J: TRBJ2-3
D: -
size: -
V: TRBV7-3

CDR3: CASSQASQETQYF
DNA: TGCGCCAGCAGCCAAGCTTCCCAAGAGACCCAGTACTTC
length: 13
J: TRBJ2-5
D: -
size: -
V: TRBV4-1

CDR3: CASSLVSGMNEQYF
DNA: TGTGCCAGCAGTTTGGTGTCCGGGATGAACGAGCAGTACTTC
length: 14
J: TRBJ2-7
D: -
size: -
V: TRBV28

CDR3: CASSQDWGGEINSPLHF
DNA: TGCGCCAGCAGCCAAGATTGGGGGGGCGAGATCAATTCACCCCTCCACTTT
length: 17
J: TRBJ1-6
D: -
size: -
V: TRBV4-1

CDR3: CASSLVSSGIQYF
DNA: TGCGCCAGCAGCTTGGTGTCTAGCGGCATTCAGTACTTC
length: 13
J: TRBJ2-4
D: TRBD2
size: -
V: TRBV5-1

CDR3: CASSLASFRGSGGELFF
DNA: TGTGCCAGCAGCTTAGCGTCCTTCCGGGGTAGTGGCGGGGAGCTGTTTTTT
length: 17
J: TRBJ2-2
D: -
size: -
V: TRBV7-8

CDR3: CASSLPGQQYEQYF
DNA: TGTGCCAGCAGCCTACCGGGACAGCAATACGAGCAGTACTTC
length: 14
J: TRBJ2-7
D: TRBD1
size: -
V: TRBV5-4

CDR3: CASSQDSSTNEKLFF
DNA: TGCGCCAGCAGCCAAGATAGCTCAACTAATGAAAAACTGTTTTTT
length: 15
J: TRBJ1-4
D: -
size: -
V: TRBV4-1

CDR3: CASSFSRGNQPQHF
DNA: TGTGCCAGCAGTTTTAGCAGGGGCAATCAGCCCCAGCATTTT
length: 14
J: TRBJ1-5
D: -
size: -
V: TRBV28

CDR3: CASSHQGLCRGEQYF
DNA: TGCGCCAGCAGTCATCAGGGACTGTGCCGTGGCGAGCAGTACTTC
length: 15
J: TRBJ2-7
D: -
size: -
V: TRBV23-1

CDR3: CASSPPTGNYGYTF
DNA: TGTGCCAGCTCACCACCGACAGGGAACTATGGCTACACCTTC
length: 14
J: TRBJ1-2
D: TRBD1
size: -
V: TRBV18

CDR3: CATSRAQGAAADTQYF
DNA: TGTGCCACCAGCAGAGCCCAGGGGGCAGCGGCAGATACGCAGTATTTT
length: 16
J: TRBJ2-3
D: TRBD1
size: once
V: TRBV15

CDR3: CASSLDRGYNEQFF
DNA: TGTGCCAGCAGTTTGGACAGGGGATACAATGAGCAGTTCTTC
length: 14
J: TRBJ2-1
D: TRBD1
size: -
V: TRBV28

CDR3: CAISETGNSYNEQFF
DNA: TGTGCCATCAGTGAGACAGGCAACTCCTACAATGAGCAGTTCTTC
length: 15
J: TRBJ2-1
D: -
size: -
V: TRBV10-3

CDR3: CASSPGGGALYEQYF
DNA: TGTGCCAGCAGCCCCGGCGGGGGGGCTCTATACGAGCAGTACTTC
length: 15
J: TRBJ2-7
D: TRBD2
size: -
V: TRBV7-2

CDR3: CASSTSQGVRSYNSPLHF
DNA: TGTGCCAGTAGTACGTCACAGGGGGTGAGGTCCTATAATTCACCCCTCCACTTT
length: 18
J: TRBJ1-6
D: TRBD1
size: -
V: TRBV19

CDR3: CASSATGTGGEEQFF
DNA: TGTGCCAGCAGTGCGACAGGGACAGGGGGCGAAGAGCAGTTCTTC
length: 15
J: TRBJ2-1
D: TRBD1
size: -
V: TRBV2

CDR3: CASSIQGTRDSYEQYF
DNA: TGTGCCAGCAGCATACAAGGGACAAGAGACTCCTACGAGCAGTACTTC
length: 16
J: TRBJ2-7
D: -
size: few
V: TRBV7-2